This T cell receptor beta chain is drawn from a study of naive and memory T cell subsets. The library had UMIs added by 3' ligation of an oligonucleotide to TCR cDNA. Adult healthy volunteers gave 2.5 ml peripheral blood for whole-blood RNA. The CDR3 sequence is 15 residues long. V was pared by 5 bases and J by 0 bases, with 13 bases between. Germline V CDR1 and CDR2: MNHEY, SVGAGI. Ligated cDNA underwent four rounds of PCR with nested alpha and beta constant region primers and SP2. TCRdb reprocessed the 5' RACE reads via MiXCR and lists one record per CDR3 protein. The data contain about 60,000 distinct CDR3 sequences, less than 10% of them seen just once; the ten biggest clones take up roughly 19%.

The J gene is TRBJ1-1, the V gene TRBV6-5; D is unresolved. The sequence came from a female donor in good health. The CDR3 sequence is CASSPDRAMNTEAFF. The CDR3 nucleotides are TGTGCCAGCAGTCCGGATCGGGCTATGAACACTGAAGCTTTCTTT.